This TCR beta chain was sequenced during a study of cytomegalovirus exposure and HLA in healthy donors. Study outcomes and limitations: Despite most TCR sequences being rare, some public TCRs occurred in many donors.

60 Vbeta and 13 Jbeta primers were used in PCR. Using immunoSEQ multiplex PCR, the repertoire was profiled, and TCRdb retains in-frame clones only, with some absent. Here the sample spans more than 150,000 clones, 87% being singletons. CDR1 is MNHNS, CDR2 SASEGT, per germline. V lost 11 bases and J lost 8, with 19 bases in between. This CDR3 region has 13 residues. In regard to this clone: Antigen: not known.

Sequenced: PBMCs. This sequence joins TRBV6-1 and TRBJ2-4; D may be TRBD2 (6 bases). The receptor was isolated from a girl in the first two years of life in good health and CMV-seronegative. CDR3 loop: CAGGTDRSDIQYF. The CDR3 DNA reads TGTGCCGGAGGGACCGACCGCAGCGACATTCAGTACTTC.